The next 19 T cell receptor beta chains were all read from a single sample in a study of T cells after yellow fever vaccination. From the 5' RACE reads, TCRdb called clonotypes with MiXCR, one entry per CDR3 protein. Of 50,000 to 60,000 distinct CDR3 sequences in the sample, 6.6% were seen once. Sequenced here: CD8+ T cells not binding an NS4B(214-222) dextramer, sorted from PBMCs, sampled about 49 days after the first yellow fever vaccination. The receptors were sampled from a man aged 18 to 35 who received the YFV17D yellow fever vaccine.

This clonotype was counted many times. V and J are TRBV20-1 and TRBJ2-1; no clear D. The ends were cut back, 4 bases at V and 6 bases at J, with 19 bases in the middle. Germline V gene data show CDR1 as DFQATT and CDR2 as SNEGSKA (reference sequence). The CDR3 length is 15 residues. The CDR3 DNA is TGCAGTGCTACTTCCTCGAAGGGTTTGGTCAATGAGCAGTTCTTC. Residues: CSATSSKGLVNEQFF.

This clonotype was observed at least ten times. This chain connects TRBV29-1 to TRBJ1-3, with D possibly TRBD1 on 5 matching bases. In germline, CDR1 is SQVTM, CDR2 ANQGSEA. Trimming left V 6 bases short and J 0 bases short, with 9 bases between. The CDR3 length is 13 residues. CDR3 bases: TGCAGCGTCAGGGCGATCTCTGGAAACACCATATATTTT. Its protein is CSVRAISGNTIYF.

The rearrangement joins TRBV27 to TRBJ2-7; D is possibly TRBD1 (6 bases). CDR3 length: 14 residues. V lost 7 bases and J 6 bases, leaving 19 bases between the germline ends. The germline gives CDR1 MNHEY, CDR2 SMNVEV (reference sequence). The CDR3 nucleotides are TGTGCCAGCAAATCGGCAGGGGCAGTATTCGAGCAGTACGTC. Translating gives CASKSAGAVFEQYV.

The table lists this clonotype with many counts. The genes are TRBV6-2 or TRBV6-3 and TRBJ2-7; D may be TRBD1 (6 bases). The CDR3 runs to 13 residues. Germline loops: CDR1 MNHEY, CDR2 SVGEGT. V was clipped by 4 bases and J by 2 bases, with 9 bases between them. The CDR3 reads CASSLDRTYEQYV. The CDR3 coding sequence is TGTGCCAGCAGTTTGGACAGAACCTACGAGCAGTACGTC.

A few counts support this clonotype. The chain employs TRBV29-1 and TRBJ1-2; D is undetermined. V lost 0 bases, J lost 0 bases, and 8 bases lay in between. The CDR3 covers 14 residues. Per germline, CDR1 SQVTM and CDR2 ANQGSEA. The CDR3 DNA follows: TGCAGCGTTGAAGACACACCCCCTAACTATGGCTACACCTTC. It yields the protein CSVEDTPPNYGYTF.

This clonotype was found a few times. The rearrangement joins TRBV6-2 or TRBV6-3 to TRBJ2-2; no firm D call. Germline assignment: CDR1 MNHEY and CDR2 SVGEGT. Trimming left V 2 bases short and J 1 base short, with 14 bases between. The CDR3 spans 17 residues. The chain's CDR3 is CASSYGRPGLNTGELFF. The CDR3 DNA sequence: TGTGCCAGCAGTTACGGGCGTCCCGGGCTGAACACCGGGGAGCTGTTTTTT.

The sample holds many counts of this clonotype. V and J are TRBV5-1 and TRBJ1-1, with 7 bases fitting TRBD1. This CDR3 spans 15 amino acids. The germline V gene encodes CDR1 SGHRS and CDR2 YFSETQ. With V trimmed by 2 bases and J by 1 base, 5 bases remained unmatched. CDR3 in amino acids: CASSFLDRKNTEAFF. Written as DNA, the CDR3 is TGCGCCAGCAGCTTCTTGGACAGGAAGAACACTGAAGCTTTCTTT.

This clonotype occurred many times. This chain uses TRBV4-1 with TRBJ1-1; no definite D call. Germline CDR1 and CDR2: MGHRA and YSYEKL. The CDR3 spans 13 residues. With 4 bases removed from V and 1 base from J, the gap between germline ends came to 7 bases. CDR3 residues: CASSPRENTEAFF. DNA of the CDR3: TGCGCCAGCAGCCCTAGAGAGAACACTGAAGCTTTCTTT.

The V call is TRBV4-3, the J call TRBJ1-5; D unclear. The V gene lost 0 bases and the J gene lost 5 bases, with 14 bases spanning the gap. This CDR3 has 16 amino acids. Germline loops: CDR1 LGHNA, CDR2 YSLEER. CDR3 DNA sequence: TGCGCCAGCAGCCAAGATCGTGGTGGAGGACATCAGCCCCAGCATTTT. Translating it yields CASSQDRGGGHQPQHF.

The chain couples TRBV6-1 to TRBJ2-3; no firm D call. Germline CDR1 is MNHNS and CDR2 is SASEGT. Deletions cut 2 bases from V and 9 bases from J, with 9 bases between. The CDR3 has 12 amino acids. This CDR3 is CASSEPGKTQYF. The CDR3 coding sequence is TGTGCCAGCAGTGAACCGGGCAAGACGCAGTATTTT.

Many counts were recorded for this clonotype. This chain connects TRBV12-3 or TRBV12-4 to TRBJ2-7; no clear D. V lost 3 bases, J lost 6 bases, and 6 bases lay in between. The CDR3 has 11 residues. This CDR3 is CASSFGLEQYF. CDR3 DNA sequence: TGTGCCAGCAGTTTCGGGCTCGAGCAGTACTTC.

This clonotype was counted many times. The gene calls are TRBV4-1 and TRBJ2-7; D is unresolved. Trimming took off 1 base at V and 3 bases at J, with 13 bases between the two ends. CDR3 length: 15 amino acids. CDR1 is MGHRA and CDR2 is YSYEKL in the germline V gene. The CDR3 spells CASSQGRHSVYEQYF. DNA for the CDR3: TGCGCCAGCAGCCAAGGTCGGCACTCAGTCTACGAGCAGTACTTC.

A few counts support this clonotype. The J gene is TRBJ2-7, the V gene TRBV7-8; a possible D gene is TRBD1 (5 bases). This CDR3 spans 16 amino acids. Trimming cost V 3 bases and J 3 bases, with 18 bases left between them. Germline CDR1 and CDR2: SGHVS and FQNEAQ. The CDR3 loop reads CASSLPSGFRIYEQYF. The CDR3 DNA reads TGTGCCAGCAGCTTGCCCTCAGGGTTTCGGATCTACGAGCAGTACTTC.

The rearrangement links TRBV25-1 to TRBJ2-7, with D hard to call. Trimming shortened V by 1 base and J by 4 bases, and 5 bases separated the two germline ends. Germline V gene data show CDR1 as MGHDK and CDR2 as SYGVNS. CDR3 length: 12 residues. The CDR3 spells CASSEFGYEQYF. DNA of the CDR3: TGTGCCAGCAGTGAATTCGGGTACGAGCAGTACTTC.

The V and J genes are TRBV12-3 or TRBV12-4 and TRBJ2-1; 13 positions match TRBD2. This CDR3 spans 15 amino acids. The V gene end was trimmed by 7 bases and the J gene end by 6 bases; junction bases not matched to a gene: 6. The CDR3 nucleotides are TGTGCCAGCATCGCTACTAGCGGGGGGGTCAATGAGCAGTTCTTC. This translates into CASIATSGGVNEQFF.

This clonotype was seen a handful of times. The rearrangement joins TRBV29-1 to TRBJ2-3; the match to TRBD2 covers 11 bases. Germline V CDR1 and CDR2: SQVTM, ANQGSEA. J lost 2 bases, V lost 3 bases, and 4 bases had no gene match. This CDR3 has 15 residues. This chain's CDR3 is CSVDGTSGLTDTQYF. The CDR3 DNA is TGCAGCGTTGACGGGACTAGCGGCCTCACAGATACGCAGTATTTT.

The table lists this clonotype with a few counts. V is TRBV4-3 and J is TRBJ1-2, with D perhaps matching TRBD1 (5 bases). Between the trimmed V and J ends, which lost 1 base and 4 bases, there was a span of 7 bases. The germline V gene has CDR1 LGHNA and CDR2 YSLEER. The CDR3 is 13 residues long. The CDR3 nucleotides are TGCGCCAGCAGCCAAGTGGGGGGCTATGGCTACACCTTC. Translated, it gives CASSQVGGYGYTF.

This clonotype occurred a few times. The CDR3 bases are TGCAGTGCTAGCTCTGGACAGGGGGCCTCCGAAAAACTGTTTTTT. It codes for CSASSGQGASEKLFF. The V call is TRBV20-1, the J call TRBJ1-4; TRBD1 agrees at 11 bases. With V trimmed by 3 bases and J by 8 bases, 8 bases remained unmatched. This CDR3 comprises 15 residues. Germline V lookup: CDR1 DFQATT, CDR2 SNEGSKA (reference sequence).

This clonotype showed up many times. CDR3 protein: CASSQAGLGEQYV. For the CDR3, the DNA is TGTGCCAGCAGCCAAGCGGGGCTGGGAGAGCAGTACGTC. This chain uses TRBV7-9 with TRBJ2-7; TRBD2 matches 7 bases. Germline values: CDR1 SEHNR, CDR2 FQNEAQ (reference sequence). The ends lost 5 bases at V and 7 bases at J; junction bases unmatched: 8. The CDR3 runs to 13 residues.